The present T cell receptor beta chain was sequenced within a study of blood T cells in healthy people across ages. A second PCR, run for roughly 7 to 12 cycles, used a sample-barcoded 5' primer plus a J-beta primer mix. Each cDNA molecule was tagged by a template-switch adaptor with 12 random nucleotides. TCRdb re-analysed the 5' RACE reads in MiXCR, keeping a single row per CDR3 protein. Among about 830,000 distinct CDR3 sequences, nearly 60% were seen once, and the ten largest hold roughly 22%. With V trimmed by 3 bases and J by 1 base, 11 bases remained unmatched. This CDR3 spans 17 amino acids. Germline lookup yields CDR1 SGDLS and CDR2 YYNGEE. Ranging in age from roughly 6 to 95, the donors were healthy Caucasian individuals from Russia.

The sequenced sample was blood. The TCR originated in a man aged 25 to 45 in good health. V and J are TRBV9 and TRBJ2-3; TRBD2 matches 7 bases. The DNA for the CDR3 is TGTGCCAGCAGCGGGACCCTCCAGCGGGGAGGCACAGATACGCAGTATTTT. As protein: CASSGTLQRGGTDTQYF.